The entry below describes one T cell receptor (beta chain). It lacks a known antigen. It has no much larger one-base neighbor in the sample; base qualities were not kept. The record originates from a study of T cells after posttransplantation cyclophosphamide (dated by TCRdb to about 2016). For the study in its entirety: Using TRB sequencing, the study followed how the T cell repertoire rebuilt after myeloablative bone marrow transplantation with posttransplantation cyclophosphamide given as GVHD prophylaxis. Antigen receptor sequencing was done on samples from roughly 35 PTCy-treated patients and from more than 15 related bone marrow donors of those patients. TRB sequencing was performed on blood from all 35 or so PTCy patients with 1-year posttransplant specimens. TRB sequencing was also done on up to about 3 additional blood samples from 2 to 5.2 years after transplant in 3 patients, and on pretransplant blood from 4 patients. Because TRA and TRB clonality were tightly correlated in 9 samples, subsequent TCR analyses were focused on TRB only. Public TRB sequences were compared against a database of over 3,600 sequences linked to responses to pathogens, tumor antigens, self-antigens and alloantigens. Findings and caveats that apply to the study as a whole: The TRB repertoires of T cells infiltrating skin or the GI tract showed only limited overlap with the TRB repertoires found in blood. At 1-2 months, donor-recipient similarity was low but rose over the first year, and the later blood repertoires were often dominated by donor CD8+ memory clones. Across the roughly 40 patients, TRB clonality was highly associated with recipient CMV seropositivity and CMV reactivation, and diversity with PTCy was similar to that in the CNI/methotrexate controls.

CDR1 WNHNN and CDR2 SYGVQD were looked up in the germline V gene (reference sequence). Measured from the cysteine to the phenylalanine, the CDR3 is 14 residues long. Just CDR3 DNA is preserved here, 42 bases in frame from base 1. The junction carries 12 bases between V and J, which are trimmed by 3 bases and 4 bases respectively. TRB sequencing used genomic DNA with the immunoSEQ assay at survey resolution or the hsTCRB kit. In the paper's pipeline: The immunoSEQ software was used for initial read processing, and the LymphoSeq R package was used for repertoire analyses. Clonality was computed as 1 minus normalized Shannon entropy, and a Gini coefficient was also calculated for each TRB dataset. Phenotypes of unsorted samples were inferred by mapping TRB sequences from sorted subsets of the recipient or donor onto unsorted samples of the same recipient. TCRdb holds this immuneACCESS table with in-frame rearrangements only. Some clones are missing; in checked studies, unresolved V genes explain under half, and the rest has no known cause. Clone size and V and J calls were adopted from that table, with D and trimming inferred from the DNA. The sample includes about 2,800 clones, with under 90% observed a single time. Clones ranked in the top ten supply about 10% of the sample.

Peripheral blood samples were provided by related bone marrow donors on the day of marrow donation. Peripheral blood and bone marrow mononuclear cells were isolated by Ficoll-Hypaque density centrifugation and were cryopreserved. FACS on a FACSAria II was used to sort CD4+ and CD8+ T cells, including the naive and memory subsets. Sequenced: CD8+ T cells sorted from PBMCs. Recombination connected TRBV10-1 to TRBJ1-1; TRBD1 is perhaps the D gene, given 5 matching bases. The sequence derives from a woman between 45 and 60 years old in good health and a related stem cell transplant donor. Here is the DNA: TGCGCCAGCAGTGATCTTGCGGGGGGCACTGAAGCTTTCTTT. Its protein is CASSDLAGGTEAFF.